These 23 T cell receptor beta chains share one sample of origin, sequenced in a study of blood T cell repertoires in COVID-19. Generated by immunoSEQ multiplex PCR, the TCRdb table keeps only in-frame clones and is missing some. Found here are about 180,000 clones, approximately 85% of them singletons; the top ten hold about 10%. Sequencing input: peripheral blood. Receptor source: a human donor with active or convalescent COVID-19. The donor label of this sample is uncertain.

This chain connects TRBV7-8 to TRBJ2-7, with 10 bases that match TRBD1. The CDR3 totals 15 residues. The germline V gene has CDR1 SGHVS and CDR2 FQNEAQ. Germline trimming cut 1 base from V and 2 bases from J; bases unmatched to any gene: 2. CDR3 amino acids: CASSLGDRGTYEQYF. The DNA of the CDR3 is TGTGCCAGCAGCTTAGGGGACAGGGGTACCTACGAGCAGTACTTC.

This clone occurred once. The CDR3 spells CASSRDSLSSYNSPLHF. The CDR3 DNA sequence: TGTGCCAGCAGCCGGGACAGCTTAAGCTCCTATAATTCACCCCTCCACTTT. The chain has TRBV7-9 and TRBJ1-6; 7 bases fit TRBD1. Trimming took 5 bases from V and 0 from J; bases not matched to a gene: 7. The germline CDR1 and CDR2 sequences are SEHNR and FQNEAQ (reference sequence). CDR3 length equals 17 residues.

V and J are TRBV2 and TRBJ2-3, with D maybe TRBD2 (6 bases). Trimming left V 4 bases short and J 3 bases short, with 14 bases between. The CDR3 extends over 15 amino acids. The germline CDR1 and CDR2 sequences are SNHLY and FYNNEI. The DNA for the CDR3 is TGTGCCAGCAGTGTACTCGGGAGTGAAACAGATACGCAGTATTTT. Its translation is CASSVLGSETDTQYF.

The chain links TRBV4-1 to TRBJ2-3, with 9 bases lining up with TRBD2. Per germline, CDR1 MGHRA and CDR2 YSYEKL. After removal of 5 bases from V and 1 base from J, the junction contained 4 bases not matched to a gene. The CDR3 runs to 15 residues. The DNA for the CDR3 is TGCGCCAGCAGCGGGGAGCGGGGGGGCACAGATACGCAGTATTTT. Its translation: CASSGERGGTDTQYF.

This chain links TRBV3-1 (or the pseudogene TRBV3-2) with TRBJ1-1, with D perhaps matching TRBD1 (5 bases). CDR3 size: 14 residues. CDR1 and CDR2 (germline): LGHDT, YNNKEL (reference sequence). V dropped 4 bases and J dropped 1 base, with 10 bases sitting between them. CDR3 DNA sequence: TGTGCCAGCAGCCCAATAGGACAGAACACTGAAGCTTTCTTT. Its translation is CASSPIGQNTEAFF.

This clone is a singleton in its sample. This chain's CDR3 is CASSGTGTYQPQHF. CDR3 nucleotide sequence: TGTGCCAGCAGTGGGACAGGGACCTATCAGCCCCAGCATTTT. The chain uses TRBV28 and TRBJ1-5; 9 bases are a match to TRBD1. The V gene's germline CDR1 is MDHEN and CDR2 SYDVKM. The CDR3 length is 14 residues. The junction had 4 bases not matched to a gene; V was cut back by 5 bases and J by 5 bases. The variable domain in full, completed from reference TRBV28 and TRBJ1-5, reads DVKVTQSSRYLVKRTGEKVFLECVQDMDHENMFWYRQDPGLGLRLIYFSYDVKMKEKGDIPEGYSVSREKKERFSLILESASTNQTSMYLCASSGTGTYQPQHFGDGTRLSIL.

The V gene is TRBV2, the J gene TRBJ2-7, with 7 bases fitting TRBD2. The V gene end was trimmed by 4 bases and the J gene end by 3 bases; junction bases not matched to a gene: 0. Germline V gene lookup returns CDR1 SNHLY and CDR2 FYNNEI. The CDR3 totals 12 residues. CDR3 DNA sequence: TGTGCCAGCAGTGCGGGGGGCTACGAGCAGTACTTC. This encodes CASSAGGYEQYF.

The CDR3 sequence: CASSLERVNEQFF. The DNA for the CDR3 is TGTGCCAGCAGCTTAGAGAGGGTCAATGAGCAGTTCTTC. The chain is built from TRBV7-2 and TRBJ2-1; D is possibly TRBD2 (5 bases). Trimming shortened V by 1 base and J by 6 bases, and 7 bases separated the two germline ends. This CDR3 has 13 amino acids. Germline V gene data show CDR1 as SGHTA and CDR2 as FQGNSA.

The chain recombines TRBV28 with TRBJ2-5; TRBD2 matches 7 bases. J lost 4 bases, V lost 6 bases, and 11 bases had no gene match. The CDR3 runs to 15 residues. The germline V gene encodes CDR1 MDHEN and CDR2 SYDVKM. In nucleotides, the CDR3 is TGTGCCAGCAGGAGGGTTCCGGGAGGAAGAGAGACCCAGTACTTC. Its protein is CASRRVPGGRETQYF.

This sequence joins TRBV12-5 and TRBJ1-1; 8 bases are a match to TRBD1. Unmatched junction bases numbered 3, after V lost 1 base and J lost 8 bases. Germline loops: CDR1 LGHNT, CDR2 FRNRAP. This CDR3 comprises 13 residues. As DNA, the CDR3 is TGTGCTAGTGGTTTGGCAGGGGGCAAGGAAGCTTTCTTT. It is translated as CASGLAGGKEAFF.

This chain joins TRBV12-3 or TRBV12-4 and TRBJ1-2; 11 bases are shared with TRBD1. The CDR3 runs 12 residues. Trimming cost V 5 bases and J 10 bases; bases outside gene matches: 3. Here the CDR3 reads CASSPGQGAYTF. The CDR3 DNA sequence: TGTGCCAGCAGTCCCGGACAGGGGGCCTACACCTTC.

The chain employs TRBV24-1 and TRBJ2-1; D call uncertain. This CDR3 contains 14 residues. The V and J ends lost 2 bases and 10 bases respectively, with 14 bases between them. CDR1 and CDR2 (germline): KGHDR, SFDVKD. The CDR3 nucleotides are TGTGCCACCAGTGATTCCGCCAGGCCAACAGAGCAGTTCTTC. Its translation: CATSDSARPTEQFF.

The gene calls are TRBV21-1 and TRBJ1-1; TRBD1 reflects the table's D call only, with no check against the DNA. TRBV21-1 counts as a pseudogene. There are 15 residues in the CDR3. Here the CDR3 reads CASSGLGQGKTEAFF. The CDR3 nucleotides are TGTGCCAGCAGCGGTTTGGGACAGGGAAAGACTGAAGCTTTCTTT.

The chain joins TRBV6-2 or TRBV6-3 to TRBJ1-6, with 7 positions matching TRBD1. From germline, CDR1 is MNHEY and CDR2 SVGEGT. V gave up 4 bases and J gave up 10 bases; unmatched junction bases: 16. The CDR3 covers 17 residues. The CDR3 DNA reads TGTGCCAGCAGTTGGTCTCCCTCGTCAGGGGGTGGCTCACCCCTCCACTTT. Amino acids: CASSWSPSSGGGSPLHF.

The chain links TRBV19 to TRBJ2-2, with D possibly being TRBD2 (5 bases). This CDR3 contains 17 residues. CDR1 LNHDA and CDR2 SQIVND come from the germline V gene (reference sequence). V was pared by 0 bases and J by 4 bases, with 15 bases between. The CDR3 sequence is CASSIDRTLSATGELFF. CDR3 coding DNA: TGTGCCAGTAGTATAGATAGGACTCTCTCAGCCACCGGGGAGCTGTTTTTT.

The chain is built from TRBV19 and TRBJ1-1; 7 bases are shared with TRBD1. The V and J ends lost 5 bases and 4 bases, in that order; junction bases with no gene match: 10. This CDR3 has 15 residues. Per the germline V gene, CDR1 is LNHDA and CDR2 is SQIVND (reference sequence). This chain's CDR3 is CASSLPGTAATEAFF. The CDR3 nucleotides are TGTGCCAGTAGTCTCCCTGGGACAGCGGCCACTGAAGCTTTCTTT.

The rearrangement uses TRBV4-2 and TRBJ2-5, with a weak D call TRBD1 (6 bases). The V and J ends lost 1 base and 2 bases respectively, with 11 bases between them. The CDR3 runs to 15 residues. Germline V gives CDR1 LGHNA, CDR2 YNFKEQ. The CDR3 protein is CASSQVTGPQETQYF. The DNA of the CDR3 is TGTGCCAGCAGCCAAGTAACAGGGCCACAAGAGACCCAGTACTTC.

V usage is TRBV6-1 and J usage is TRBJ1-5; D unclear. Trimming shortened V by 0 bases and J by 3 bases, and 9 bases separated the two germline ends. The CDR3 contains 15 residues. The germline CDR1 and CDR2 sequences are MNHNS and SASEGT. Written as DNA, the CDR3 is TGTGCCAGCAGTGAAGCGGCCCCTTACAATCAGCCCCAGCATTTT. Its protein is CASSEAAPYNQPQHF.

The chain combines TRBV19 with TRBJ2-5; D gene ambiguous. V was pared by 11 bases and J by 1 base, with 14 bases between. CDR3 length equals 13 residues. Germline CDR1 reads LNHDA; CDR2 reads SQIVND (reference sequence). In nucleotides, the CDR3 is TGTGCCTCCGCCGGATCTAGCCAAGAGACCCAGTACTTC. It translates to CASAGSSQETQYF.

J is TRBJ2-3 and V is TRBV25-1; the match to TRBD2 covers 8 bases. Germline assignment: CDR1 MGHDK and CDR2 SYGVNS. The CDR3 loop spans 15 amino acids. V shed 6 bases and J 0 bases; nucleotides not matched to a gene: 5. The DNA of the CDR3 is TGTGCCAGCAGCCTAGCGGGCCCAAGCACAGATACGCAGTATTTT. It codes for CASSLAGPSTDTQYF.

This clone was detected only a few times. The rearrangement links TRBV27 to TRBJ1-6, with a weak D call TRBD1 (5 bases). This CDR3 region has 17 residues. The germline CDR1 and CDR2 sequences are MNHEY and SMNVEV (reference sequence). The V gene lost 6 bases and the J gene lost 0 bases, with 15 bases spanning the gap. CDR3 in DNA: TGTGCCAGCAGCTTCGGACAAACGACCTCCTATAATTCACCCCTCCACTTT. Translating gives CASSFGQTTSYNSPLHF.

This rearrangement joins TRBV7-2 to TRBJ1-5; D is possibly TRBD1 (6 bases). This CDR3 region has 16 residues. CDR1 and CDR2 from the germline V gene are SGHTA and FQGNSA. Trimming stripped 5 bases from V and 0 bases from J, with 14 bases between. The CDR3 sequence is CASSMDGTHSNQPQHF. The CDR3 bases are TGTGCCAGCAGCATGGACGGGACACATAGCAATCAGCCCCAGCATTTT.

This clone was seen a few times. The chain recombines TRBV6-1 with TRBJ1-4; D is possibly TRBD1 (5 bases). CDR3 size: 16 residues. Per germline, CDR1 MNHNS and CDR2 SASEGT. Deletions cut 1 base from V and 5 bases from J, with 14 bases between. CDR3 sequence: CASSEEGPGANEKLFF. The DNA of the CDR3 is TGTGCCAGCAGTGAAGAGGGGCCTGGGGCCAATGAAAAACTGTTTTTT.